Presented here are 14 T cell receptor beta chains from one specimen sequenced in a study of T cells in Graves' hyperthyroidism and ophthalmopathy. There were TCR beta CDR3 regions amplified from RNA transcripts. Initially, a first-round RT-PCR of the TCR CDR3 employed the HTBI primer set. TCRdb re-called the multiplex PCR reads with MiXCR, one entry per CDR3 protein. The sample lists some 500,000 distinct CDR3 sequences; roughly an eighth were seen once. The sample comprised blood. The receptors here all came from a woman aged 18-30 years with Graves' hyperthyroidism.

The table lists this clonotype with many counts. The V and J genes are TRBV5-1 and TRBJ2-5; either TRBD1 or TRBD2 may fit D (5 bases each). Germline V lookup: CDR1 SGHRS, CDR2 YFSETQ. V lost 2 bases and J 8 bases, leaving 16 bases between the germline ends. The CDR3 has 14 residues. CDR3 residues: CASSFEGRGETQYF. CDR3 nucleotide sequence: TGCGCCAGCAGCTTCGAGGGGCGAGGGGAAACCCAGTACTTC.

DNA for the CDR3: TGCAGTGCTAGCCCCGACAGAGAAGCTTTCTTT. It specifies CSASPDREAFF. The chain combines TRBV20-1 with TRBJ1-1, with D possibly being TRBD1 (5 bases). The CDR3 is 11 amino acids. The V and J ends lost 3 bases and 8 bases respectively, with 10 bases between them. Germline assignment: CDR1 DFQATT and CDR2 SNEGSKA (reference sequence).

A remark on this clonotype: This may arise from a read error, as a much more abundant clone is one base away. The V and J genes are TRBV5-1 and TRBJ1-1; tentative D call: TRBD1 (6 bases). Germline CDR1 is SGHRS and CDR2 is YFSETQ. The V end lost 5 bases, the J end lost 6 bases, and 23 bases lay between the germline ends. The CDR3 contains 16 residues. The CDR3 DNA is TGCGCCAGCAGAAGAGGATGGGGGGCGACGGACGCTGAAGCTTTCTTT. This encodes CASRRGWGATDAEAFF.

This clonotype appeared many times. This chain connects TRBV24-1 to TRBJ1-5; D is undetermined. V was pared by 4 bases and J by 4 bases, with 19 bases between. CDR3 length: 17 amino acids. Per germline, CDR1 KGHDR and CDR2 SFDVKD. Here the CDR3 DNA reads TGTGCCACCAGTGACGGCATCGGTCCGGAACGTAATCAGCCCCAGCATTTT. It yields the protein CATSDGIGPERNQPQHF.

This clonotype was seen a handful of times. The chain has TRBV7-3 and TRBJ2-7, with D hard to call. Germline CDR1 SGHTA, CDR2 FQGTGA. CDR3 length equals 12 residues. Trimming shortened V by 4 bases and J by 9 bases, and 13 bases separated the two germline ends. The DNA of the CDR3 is TGTGCCAGCAGCTCCCCCCCGGGCCTGCAGTACTTC. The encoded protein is CASSSPPGLQYF.

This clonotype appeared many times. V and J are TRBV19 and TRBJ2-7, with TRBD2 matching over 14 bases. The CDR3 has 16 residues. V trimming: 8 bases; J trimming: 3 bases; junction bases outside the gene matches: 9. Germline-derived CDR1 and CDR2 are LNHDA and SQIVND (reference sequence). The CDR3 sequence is CASGAWGTSGSYEQYF. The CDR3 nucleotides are TGTGCCAGTGGGGCGTGGGGGACTAGCGGGAGCTACGAGCAGTACTTC.

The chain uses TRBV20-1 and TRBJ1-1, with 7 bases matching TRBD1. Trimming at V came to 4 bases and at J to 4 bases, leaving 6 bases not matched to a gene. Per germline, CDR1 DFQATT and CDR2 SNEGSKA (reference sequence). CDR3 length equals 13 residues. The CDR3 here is CSATVTGLTEAFF. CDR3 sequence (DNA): TGCAGTGCTACAGTGACAGGGCTCACTGAAGCTTTCTTT.

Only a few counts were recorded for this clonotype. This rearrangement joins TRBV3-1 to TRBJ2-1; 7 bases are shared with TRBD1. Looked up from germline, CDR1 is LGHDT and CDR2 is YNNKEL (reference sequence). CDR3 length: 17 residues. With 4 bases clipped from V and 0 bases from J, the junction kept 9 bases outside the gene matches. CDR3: CASSPIIGGSSYNEQFF. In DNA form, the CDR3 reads TGTGCCAGCAGCCCCATTATAGGGGGCAGCTCCTACAATGAGCAGTTCTTC.

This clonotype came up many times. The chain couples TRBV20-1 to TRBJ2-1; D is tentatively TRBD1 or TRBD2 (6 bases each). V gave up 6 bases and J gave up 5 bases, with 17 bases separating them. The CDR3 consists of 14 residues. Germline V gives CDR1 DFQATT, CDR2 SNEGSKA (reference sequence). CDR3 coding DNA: TGCAGTGCCCTCTGGGGGGCCGGTCACAATGAGCAGTTCTTC. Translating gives CSALWGAGHNEQFF.

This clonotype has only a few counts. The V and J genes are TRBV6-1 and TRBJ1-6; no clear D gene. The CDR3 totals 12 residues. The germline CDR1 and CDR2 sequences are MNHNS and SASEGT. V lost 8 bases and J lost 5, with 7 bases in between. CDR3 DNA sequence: TGTGCCAGCCCTGTAGATAATTCACCCCTCCACTTT. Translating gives CASPVDNSPLHF.

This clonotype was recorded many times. The CDR3: CASSSPRGALREETQYF. As DNA, the CDR3 is TGCGCCAGCAGCTCCCCCAGGGGCGCCTTGCGGGAAGAGACCCAGTACTTC. The rearrangement links TRBV5-1 to TRBJ2-5; D may be TRBD1 (6 bases). The CDR3 runs 17 residues. Germline V gene lookup returns CDR1 SGHRS and CDR2 YFSETQ. V dropped 3 bases and J dropped 3 bases, with 21 bases sitting between them.

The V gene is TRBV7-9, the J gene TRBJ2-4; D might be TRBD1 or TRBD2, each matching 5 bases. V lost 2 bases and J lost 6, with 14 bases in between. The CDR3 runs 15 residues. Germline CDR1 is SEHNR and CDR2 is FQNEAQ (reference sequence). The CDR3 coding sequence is TGTGCCAGCAGCTTAAGCCGGGACGGGATAAACATTCAGTACTTC. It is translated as CASSLSRDGINIQYF.

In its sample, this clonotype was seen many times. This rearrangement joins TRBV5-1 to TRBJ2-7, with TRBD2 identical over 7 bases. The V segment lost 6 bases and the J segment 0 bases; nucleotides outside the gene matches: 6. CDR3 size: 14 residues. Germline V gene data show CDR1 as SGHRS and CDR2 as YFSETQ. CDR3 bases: TGCGCCAGCACCGGGGTAGCGGGCTCCTACGAGCAGTACTTC. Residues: CASTGVAGSYEQYF.

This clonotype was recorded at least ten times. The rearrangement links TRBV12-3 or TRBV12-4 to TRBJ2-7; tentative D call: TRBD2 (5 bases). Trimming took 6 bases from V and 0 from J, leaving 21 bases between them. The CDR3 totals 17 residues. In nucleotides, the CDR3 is TGTGCCAGCAGCGACAATCCGTCAGGACTCTTCTCCTACGAGCAGTACTTC. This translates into CASSDNPSGLFSYEQYF.